The 30 T cell receptor beta chains listed next were all sequenced from one sample in a study of monozygotic twins with inflammatory bowel disease. TCRdb reprocessed the 5' RACE reads; each CDR3 protein has one entry and no DNA is given. This repertoire comprises some 440,000 distinct CDR3 sequences; its ten largest clones make up about 2.3%. The sequencing sample was made of blood. The origin of the receptors is a human donor with ulcerative colitis or Crohn's disease, or a healthy co-twin of an affected twin (not recorded which).

The chain joins TRBV7-2 to TRBJ1-1; the D call from TCRdb, TRBD1, cannot be confirmed without DNA. This CDR3 has 15 residues. Germline CDR1 is SGHTA and CDR2 is FQGNSA. The chain's CDR3 is CASSLGGRMRVEAFF.

The chain joins TRBV19 to TRBJ2-1; the TRBD1 assignment by TCRdb is unverifiable without DNA. The CDR3 is 13 residues long. In germline, CDR1 is LNHDA, CDR2 SQIVND (reference sequence). CDR3 residues: CASSTPLSNEQFF.

The chain employs TRBV20-1 and TRBJ2-1; TCRdb selects TRBD1, and the lack of DNA leaves this call unchecked. The CDR3 sequence is 18 residues long. Germline V lookup: CDR1 DFQATT, CDR2 SNEGSKA (reference sequence). The CDR3 loop reads CSARAPPLSGGSYNEQFF.

This chain connects TRBV19 to TRBJ2-2; the TCRdb D gene call, TRBD1, has no DNA to confirm it. Germline values: CDR1 LNHDA, CDR2 SQIVND (reference sequence). This CDR3 region has 16 residues. CDR3 protein: CASFDRDGVNTGELFF.

The rearrangement joins TRBV20-1 to TRBJ1-3. Germline V gives CDR1 DFQATT, CDR2 SNEGSKA (reference sequence). This CDR3 comprises 13 residues. This CDR3 reads CSATDPGGNTIYF.

The chain's CDR3 is CSASFSQLAGARLGTDTQYF. The chain is built from TRBV20-1 and TRBJ2-3; the D call of TRBD2 rests on TCRdb alone, since no DNA is present to check it. The length of the CDR3 is 20 residues. CDR1 is DFQATT, CDR2 SNEGSKA, per germline (reference sequence).

This CDR3 reads CATGTRNTGELFF. This rearrangement joins TRBV24-1 to TRBJ2-2. This CDR3 contains 13 residues. From germline, CDR1 is KGHDR and CDR2 SFDVKD.

This chain joins TRBV5-1 and TRBJ2-7; TCRdb lists TRBD1, though no DNA is available to test this call. The CDR3 runs 13 residues. The germline V gene has CDR1 SGHRS and CDR2 YFSETQ. CDR3 amino acids: CASTYGQGDEQYF. The full variable domain, rest sourced from reference TRBV5-1 and TRBJ2-7, is KAGVTQTPRYLIKTRGQQVTLSCSPISGHRSVSWYQQTPGQGLQFLFEYFSETQRNKGNFPGRFSGRQFSNSRSEMNVSTLELGDSALYLCASTYGQGDEQYFGPGTRLTVT.

The rearrangement links TRBV5-4 to TRBJ2-3. The CDR3 is made up of 13 amino acids. The germline V gene encodes CDR1 SGHNT and CDR2 YYREEE (reference sequence). CDR3 in amino acids: CASSLRFTDTQYF.

The chain is built from TRBV29-1 and TRBJ1-5. Germline-derived CDR1 and CDR2 are SQVTM and ANQGSEA. The CDR3 contains 12 residues. The CDR3 sequence is CSVEDSNQPQHF.

The chain is built from TRBV5-5 and TRBJ2-7; the D gene TCRdb calls, TRBD1, cannot be checked with no DNA. Per germline, CDR1 SGHKS and CDR2 YYEKEE (reference sequence). CDR3 length equals 13 residues. CDR3 residues: CASRLGQSYEQYF.

The chain carries TRBV3-1 and TRBJ2-5; TCRdb selects TRBD2, and the lack of DNA leaves this call unchecked. The germline gives CDR1 LGHDT, CDR2 YNNKEL (reference sequence). CDR3 length: 16 amino acids. The CDR3 is CASSQGPAGGQETQYF.

The chain carries TRBV5-1 and TRBJ1-2; TCRdb proposes TRBD1, but this gene call is untestable without DNA. This CDR3 has 14 residues. Germline values: CDR1 SGHRS, CDR2 YFSETQ. Here the CDR3 reads CASMEGAGNYGYTF.

The chain has TRBV5-1 and TRBJ1-2. The CDR3 is 13 amino acids. Germline V gene lookup returns CDR1 SGHRS and CDR2 YFSETQ. The CDR3 spells CASSLGWGYGYTF.

The V call is TRBV5-6, the J call TRBJ2-2; TCRdb lists TRBD2, though no DNA is available to test this call. In germline, CDR1 is SGHDT, CDR2 YYEEEE. CDR3 size: 19 residues. CDR3 sequence reads: CASSSVSGYGLAGSGELFF.

V gene TRBV6-2 or TRBV6-3 combines with J gene TRBJ2-1; TCRdb outputs TRBD2, but without DNA this stays unchecked. Per germline, CDR1 MNHEY and CDR2 SVGEGT. The CDR3 consists of 17 residues. The CDR3 is CASSRRTSGSVVDEQFF.

The chain combines TRBV9 with TRBJ2-3; with no DNA, the TCRdb D assignment of TRBD1 cannot be verified. Germline V gives CDR1 SGDLS, CDR2 YYNGEE. The CDR3 runs 14 residues. The CDR3 loop reads CASRGGGPRDTQYF. The entire variable domain, with the rest obtained from reference TRBV9 and TRBJ2-3, is as follows: DSGVTQTPKHLITATGQRVTLRCSPRSGDLSVYWYQQSLDQGLQFLIQYYNGEERAKGNILERFSAQQFPDLHSELNLSSLELGDSALYFCASRGGGPRDTQYFGPGTRLTVL.

The V gene is TRBV6-2 or TRBV6-3, the J gene TRBJ2-1; lacking DNA, the TRBD1 call made by TCRdb goes unchecked. The germline V gene encodes CDR1 MNHEY and CDR2 SVGEGT. The CDR3 extends over 16 amino acids. CDR3 region: CASIEGGSKSHNEQFF.

This chain connects TRBV15 to TRBJ1-5. This CDR3 contains 16 residues. The V gene's germline CDR1 is LNHNV and CDR2 YYDKDF (reference sequence). CDR3 protein: CATSRDRIKGSQPQHF.

This chain's CDR3 is CASSTFLAAGRTNEQFF. The chain couples TRBV7-2 to TRBJ2-1; TCRdb designates TRBD2, a call that cannot be tested without DNA. Germline V lookup: CDR1 SGHTA, CDR2 FQGNSA. The CDR3 loop spans 17 amino acids.

This chain connects TRBV9 to TRBJ2-5; the TCRdb call, TRBD2, lacks DNA for checking. Germline V gene lookup returns CDR1 SGDLS and CDR2 YYNGEE. This CDR3 has 15 residues. The CDR3 spells CASSTGLAGAETQYF.

The chain employs TRBV5-1 and TRBJ2-7; TCRdb outputs TRBD1, but without DNA this stays unchecked. CDR3 length: 13 residues. Germline values: CDR1 SGHRS, CDR2 YFSETQ. The CDR3 sequence: CASSSGGGYEQYF.

The chain couples TRBV7-2 to TRBJ2-7; no DNA is available, so the TRBD1 call from TCRdb remains unchecked. The CDR3 covers 15 residues. The germline gives CDR1 SGHTA, CDR2 FQGNSA. The CDR3 sequence is CASSLGQGRSDEQYF. The full variable domain, completed using reference TRBV7-2 and TRBJ2-7, is GAGVSQSPSNKVTEKGKDVELRCDPISGHTALYWYRQSLGQGLEFLIYFQGNSAPDKSGLPSDRFSAERTGGSVSTLTIQRTQQEDSAVYLCASSLGQGRSDEQYFGPGTRLTVT.

This chain's CDR3 is CASSSGGPEQFF. V gene TRBV28 combines with J gene TRBJ2-1; no DNA is available, so the TRBD1 call from TCRdb remains unchecked. This CDR3 spans 12 amino acids. Germline V gene data show CDR1 as MDHEN and CDR2 as SYDVKM.

The rearrangement joins TRBV5-1 to TRBJ2-7. Germline CDR1 reads SGHRS; CDR2 reads YFSETQ. There are 11 residues in the CDR3. CDR3 in amino acids: CASSSDYEQYF.

This sequence joins TRBV27 and TRBJ2-7; TCRdb gives TRBD1 as the D gene, but with no DNA this cannot be confirmed. The CDR3 loop spans 11 amino acids. Germline V CDR1 and CDR2: MNHEY, SMNVEV (reference sequence). CDR3 loop: CASGLTGGEYF.

This chain uses TRBV5-1 with TRBJ2-7; TCRdb designates TRBD1, a call that cannot be tested without DNA. CDR1 is SGHRS and CDR2 is YFSETQ in the germline V gene. The CDR3 sequence is 15 residues long. The CDR3 region is CASSLGEYLGYEQYF.

The chain employs TRBV7-9 and TRBJ1-5. The CDR3 extends over 12 amino acids. Germline V gene lookup returns CDR1 SEHNR and CDR2 FQNEAQ (reference sequence). The CDR3 protein is CASGQDNQPQHF.

The chain couples TRBV25-1 to TRBJ2-7; TCRdb lists TRBD1, though no DNA is available to test this call. The CDR3 extends over 14 amino acids. Germline loops: CDR1 MGHDK, CDR2 SYGVNS. This CDR3 is CASRADSRAYEQYF.

The chain is built from TRBV20-1 and TRBJ1-1; TCRdb returns TRBD1, unconfirmable since there is no DNA. CDR1 DFQATT and CDR2 SNEGSKA come from the germline V gene (reference sequence). This CDR3 has 14 amino acids. CDR3 protein: CSATQRQGTSEAFF.